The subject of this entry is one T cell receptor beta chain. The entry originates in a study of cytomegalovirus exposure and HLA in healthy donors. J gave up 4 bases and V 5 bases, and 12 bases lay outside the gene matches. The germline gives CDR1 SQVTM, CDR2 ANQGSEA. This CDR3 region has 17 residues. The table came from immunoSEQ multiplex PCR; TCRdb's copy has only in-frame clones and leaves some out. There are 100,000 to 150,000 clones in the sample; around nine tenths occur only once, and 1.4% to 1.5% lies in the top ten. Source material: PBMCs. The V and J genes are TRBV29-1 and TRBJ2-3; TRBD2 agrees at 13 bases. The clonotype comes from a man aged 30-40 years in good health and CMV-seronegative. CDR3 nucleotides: TGCAGCGTTCCCGGGACTAGCGGGAACTTTGGGGCAGATACGCAGTATTTT. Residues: CSVPGTSGNFGADTQYF.